These 5 T cell receptor beta chains came from one sample sequenced in a study of T cell responses to AZD1222 COVID-19 vaccine. TCRdb keeps only in-frame clones here, not all; method: immunoSEQ multiplex PCR. In the table there are some 130,000 clones, 90% of which are singletons. The specimen was peripheral blood, collected on day 0 of AZD1222 vaccination. The receptors stem from an adult in good health.

This chain connects TRBV13 to TRBJ1-6; possible D gene TRBD1, 5 bases. The CDR3 contains 14 residues. CDR1 PRHDT and CDR2 FYEKMQ come from the germline V gene (reference sequence). The V end was cut by 5 bases, the J end by 10 bases, with 15 bases between. CDR3 in amino acids: CASSRGRSRSPLHF. The CDR3, as DNA: TGTGCCAGCAGCCGGGGACGTTCTCGGTCACCCCTCCACTTT.

This clone was seen just once. The rearrangement joins TRBV20-1 to TRBJ1-1; TRBD1 aligns across 11 bases. The CDR3 spans 15 residues. Germline V gene sequence: CDR1 DFQATT, CDR2 SNEGSKA (reference sequence). Losses at the gene ends were 3 bases for V and 0 bases for J; bases not matched to a gene: 3. The CDR3 reads CSASWTGGMNTEAFF. In nucleotides, the CDR3 is TGCAGTGCTAGTTGGACAGGGGGCATGAACACTGAAGCTTTCTTT.

The chain has TRBV7-2 and TRBJ2-2, with D possibly matching TRBD1 (5 bases). V was cut by 2 bases and J by 4 bases, with 20 bases left in between. Germline values: CDR1 SGHTA, CDR2 FQGNSA. The CDR3 covers 18 residues. CDR3 region: CASSLFARANVGTGELFF. As DNA, the CDR3 is TGTGCCAGCAGCTTATTTGCCAGGGCTAACGTGGGCACCGGGGAGCTGTTTTTT.

The J gene is TRBJ1-5, the V gene TRBV7-2; TRBD1 aligns across 9 bases. V lost 5 bases to trimming and J lost 5 bases; unmatched junction nucleotides: 4. CDR3 size: 14 residues. CDR1 and CDR2 from the germline V gene are SGHTA and FQGNSA. The CDR3 DNA is TGTGCCAGCAGCATCAGGACAGGGGATCAGCCCCAGCATTTT. This gives the protein CASSIRTGDQPQHF.

Remarks on this clone: A read error may account for a junction end that differs from germline. J is TRBJ2-7 and V is TRBV29-1; D not resolved. Germline V gene sequence: CDR1 SQVTM, CDR2 ANQGSEA. The CDR3 spans 15 residues. As DNA, the CDR3 is TGCAGCGTTGGTGGGCCACCTCTATTCTCCCACGAGCAGTACTTC. This encodes CSVGGPPLFSHEQYF.